The 11 T cell receptor beta chains below all came from one sample that was sequenced in a study of control samples from healthy donors and cancer patients. Sequenced by immunoSEQ multiplex PCR; TCRdb stores in-frame clones only, minus some. The table has some 150,000 clones, 94% seen once. Sequencing was carried out using PBMCs. The receptors shown here come from a man aged 60 to 69 with colorectal cancer.

This clone has only one observation. The chain links TRBV9 to TRBJ2-3, with D possibly being TRBD2 (6 bases). Trimming stripped 0 bases from V and 1 base from J, with 9 bases between. CDR1 is SGDLS and CDR2 is YYNGEE in the germline V gene. The CDR3 has 15 residues. CDR3 nucleotides: TGTGCCAGCAGCGTAGGGGGGGAGCGCACAGATACGCAGTATTTT. It encodes CASSVGGERTDTQYF.

The chain is built from TRBV4-1 and TRBJ1-1, with TRBD1 identical over 9 bases. The length of the CDR3 is 15 residues. From germline, CDR1 is MGHRA and CDR2 YSYEKL. The V and J ends lost 1 base and 3 bases, in that order; junction bases with no gene match: 3. The CDR3 loop is CASSQVGDRDTEAFF. The CDR3 DNA follows: TGCGCCAGCAGCCAAGTCGGGGACAGGGACACTGAAGCTTTCTTT.

J is TRBJ2-3 and V is TRBV18; D possibly corresponds to TRBD2 (6 bases). The CDR3 covers 16 residues. V was trimmed by 6 bases and J by 0 bases, leaving 16 bases between them. Germline V gene sequence: CDR1 KGHSH, CDR2 LQKENI. The CDR3 DNA sequence: TGTGCCAGCTCGCAGCGTGGGACTCCTAGCACAGATACGCAGTATTTT. Its protein product is CASSQRGTPSTDTQYF.

This sequence joins TRBV9 and TRBJ2-3; unclear D gene. Germline V lookup: CDR1 SGDLS, CDR2 YYNGEE. The CDR3 spans 12 residues. V was shortened by 2 bases and J by 0 bases, with 1 base between the two germline ends. This CDR3 is CASSVSTDTQYF. As DNA, the CDR3 is TGTGCCAGCAGCGTTAGCACAGATACGCAGTATTTT.

V gene TRBV7-9 combines with J gene TRBJ2-3; D gene unclear. V was cut by 3 bases and J by 6 bases, with 7 bases left in between. This CDR3 has 12 amino acids. Looked up from germline, CDR1 is SEHNR and CDR2 is FQNEAQ (reference sequence). CDR3 sequence (DNA): TGTGCCAGCAGCTTGTTGGCGGATACGCAGTATTTT. Translating it yields CASSLLADTQYF. Drawing the rest from reference TRBV7-9 and TRBJ2-3, the complete variable domain is DTGVSQNPRHKITKRGQNVTFRCDPISEHNRLYWYRQTLGQGPEFLTYFQNEAQLEKSRLLSDRFSAERPKGSFSTLEIQRTEQGDSAMYLCASSLLADTQYFGPGTRLTVL.

This clone was picked up a small number of times. V and J are TRBV7-9 and TRBJ2-2, with 9 bases that match TRBD1. The CDR3 is 14 residues long. CDR1 and CDR2 from the germline V gene are SEHNR and FQNEAQ (reference sequence). V shed 6 bases, J shed 3 bases, and the junction held 2 bases outside the gene matches. CDR3 nucleotide sequence: TGTGCCAGCAGGAGGACAGGGGACACCGGGGAGCTGTTTTTT. Encoded protein: CASRRTGDTGELFF.

Only one count was recorded for this clone. The chain is built from TRBV14 and TRBJ1-4; 10 bases agree with TRBD1. The germline V gene has CDR1 SGHDN and CDR2 FVKESK. Trimming took 4 bases from V and 5 from J; bases not matched to a gene: 7. The CDR3 runs 16 residues. The CDR3 sequence is CASSLGDRGGNEKLFF. The CDR3 coding sequence is TGTGCCAGCAGCCTCGGGGACAGGGGAGGAAATGAAAAACTGTTTTTT.

The rearrangement links TRBV19 to TRBJ1-3; D is unresolved. Germline V gene sequence: CDR1 LNHDA, CDR2 SQIVND (reference sequence). CDR3 length equals 15 residues. V lost 6 bases and J lost 0, with 12 bases in between. CDR3 in DNA: TGTGCCAGTAGGTGGAGAGAGTTCTCTGGAAACACCATATATTTT. This sequence encodes CASRWREFSGNTIYF.

The gene calls are TRBV21-1 and TRBJ2-4; the table's D call, TRBD1, was not checked against the DNA. TRBV21-1 is a pseudogene segment. The CDR3 length is 16 residues. For the CDR3, the DNA is TGTGCCAGCAGCAAAATGGACAGCATAGCCAAAAACATTCAGTACTTC. Translation gives CASSKMDSIAKNIQYF.

The chain has TRBV7-9 and TRBJ2-7; 10 bases are a match to TRBD1. Per germline, CDR1 SEHNR and CDR2 FQNEAQ (reference sequence). The CDR3 is made up of 15 amino acids. V lost 5 bases, J lost 2 bases, and 6 bases stayed unmatched. CDR3 protein: CASSPKGTGAYEQYF. The CDR3 DNA follows: TGTGCCAGCAGCCCGAAAGGGACAGGGGCCTACGAGCAGTACTTC.

The V and J genes are TRBV27 and TRBJ1-5, with 7 bases lining up with TRBD1. The germline V gene encodes CDR1 MNHEY and CDR2 SMNVEV (reference sequence). Unmatched junction bases numbered 5, after V lost 0 bases and J lost 3 bases. There are 16 residues in the CDR3. DNA for the CDR3: TGTGCCAGCAGTTTATCGCCCACAGGGGCCAATCAGCCCCAGCATTTT. The encoded protein is CASSLSPTGANQPQHF.